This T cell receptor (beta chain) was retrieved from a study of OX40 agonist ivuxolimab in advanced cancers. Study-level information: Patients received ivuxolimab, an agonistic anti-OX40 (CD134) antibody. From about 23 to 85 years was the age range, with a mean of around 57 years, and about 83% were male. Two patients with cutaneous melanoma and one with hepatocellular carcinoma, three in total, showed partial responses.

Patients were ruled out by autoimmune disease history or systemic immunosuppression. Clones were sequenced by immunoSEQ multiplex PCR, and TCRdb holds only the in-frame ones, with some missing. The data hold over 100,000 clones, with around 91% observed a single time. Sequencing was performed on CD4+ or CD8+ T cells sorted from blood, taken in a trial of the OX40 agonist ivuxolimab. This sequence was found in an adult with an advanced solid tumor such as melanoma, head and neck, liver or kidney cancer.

CDR3 loop: CASSQDDRTGNQPQHF. CDR3 sequence (DNA): TGCGCCAGCAGCCAAGATGACCGGACAGGAAATCAGCCCCAGCATTTT. J is TRBJ1-5 and V is TRBV4-1; 7 nucleotides align to TRBD1. V trimming: 0 bases; J trimming: 4 bases; junction bases outside the gene matches: 6. Germline CDR1 reads MGHRA; CDR2 reads YSYEKL. The CDR3 loop spans 16 amino acids.